The subject of this entry is one T cell receptor beta chain. Germline values: CDR1 SGHVS, CDR2 FQNEAQ. The CDR3 runs to 15 residues. Deletions cut 5 bases from V and 1 base from J, with 15 bases between. The data derive from a study of blood T cell repertoires in COVID-19. The overall study: Acute and convalescent COVID-19 samples came from the United States, Italy and Spain. PBMCs, B-cell-depleted T cells, or T cells provided the cDNA or gDNA that made up the material.

In the study's own analysis: Reference gene primer amplification in the assay estimated nucleated cell counts. Profiling relied on immunoSEQ multiplex PCR, and the TCRdb table lists in-frame clones only, not all of them. That table gives V, J and clone size, and the DNA gave D and trimming. The top ten clones hold approximately 5.1% of a sample with about 200,000 clones, 84% of them seen once. The sample comprised peripheral blood. This sequence was found in a woman in her seventies with active or convalescent COVID-19. J is TRBJ2-7 and V is TRBV7-8; D may be TRBD2 (6 bases). The CDR3 protein is CASSRGVRGSYEQYF. CDR3 coding DNA: TGTGCCAGCAGCCGAGGAGTCCGGGGGTCCTACGAGCAGTACTTC.